Below, 19 T cell receptor beta chains from the same sample are listed, as sequenced in a study of CD8+CD57+ T cells in acquired aplastic anemia. Patients who underwent sequencing had shown CD8+CD57+ cell expansion by flow cytometry. According to the study, genomic DNA was the template for TCR beta VDJ and CDR3 profiling. Using its own MiXCR run on the reads, TCRdb lists one record per CDR3 protein. The sample lists approximately 95,000 distinct CDR3 sequences; around 62% were seen once. Sequenced material: sorted CD4+, CD8+, or CD8+CD57+ T cells (not recorded which) from PBMCs. The receptor source for this set is a human donor with aplastic anemia.

This clonotype has more than one count but fewer than ten. The chain combines TRBV5-1 with TRBJ2-1, with D unresolved. The CDR3 loop spans 14 amino acids. In germline, CDR1 is SGHRS, CDR2 YFSETQ. V dropped 2 bases and J dropped 4 bases, with 10 bases sitting between them. CDR3 coding DNA: TGCGCCAGCAGCTTTCGGGCGGAGTACAATGAGCAGTTCTTC. Translating it yields CASSFRAEYNEQFF.

This clonotype has just a few counts. The gene calls are TRBV24-1 and TRBJ1-2; D is ambiguous. CDR1 and CDR2 from the germline V gene are KGHDR and SFDVKD. CDR3 length: 14 residues. Trimming cost V 4 bases and J 8 bases, with 16 bases left between them. CDR3 sequence (DNA): TGTGCCACCAGTGACAACACCGGGATATCGGGCTACACCTTC. It codes for CATSDNTGISGYTF.

V gene TRBV10-1 combines with J gene TRBJ2-7, with 10 positions matching TRBD1. The germline V gene encodes CDR1 WNHNN and CDR2 SYGVQD (reference sequence). J gave up 5 bases and V 10 bases, and 11 bases lay outside the gene matches. The CDR3 is 14 amino acids. The CDR3 region has the DNA TGCGCCACAACGGGGGGGACAGGGGTACACGAGCAGTACTTC. Protein sequence: CATTGGTGVHEQYF.

This clonotype occurred once. The V call is TRBV7-2, the J call TRBJ2-2; possible D gene TRBD2, 6 bases. The CDR3 is made up of 15 amino acids. The germline V gene has CDR1 SGHTA and CDR2 FQGNSA. V lost 2 bases, J lost 1 base, and 8 bases lay in between. This chain's CDR3 is CASSLFGGNTGELFF. The CDR3 DNA is TGTGCCAGCAGCTTATTCGGGGGGAACACCGGGGAGCTGTTTTTT.

V is TRBV9 and J is TRBJ2-7; D may be TRBD1 or TRBD2 (5 bases each). The V and J ends lost 3 bases and 3 bases respectively, with 10 bases between them. The CDR3 runs to 13 residues. CDR1 and CDR2 from the germline V gene are SGDLS and YYNGEE. CDR3 DNA sequence: TGTGCCAGCAGCGGGGACGGGCGCTACGAGCAGTACTTC. Translated: CASSGDGRYEQYF.

This clonotype was observed at least ten times. This rearrangement joins TRBV19 to TRBJ2-2, with D unclear. The CDR3 is 14 residues long. Germline CDR1 and CDR2: LNHDA and SQIVND (reference sequence). V was pared by 1 base and J by 3 bases, with 6 bases between. CDR3 coding DNA: TGTGCCAGTAGTATAGGAGCCCACACCGGGGAGCTGTTTTTT. Protein: CASSIGAHTGELFF.

The rearrangement uses TRBV6-2 or TRBV6-3 and TRBJ2-7; D unresolved. The germline gives CDR1 MNHEY, CDR2 SVGEGT. V lost 5 bases and J lost 2, with 7 bases in between. The CDR3 extends over 12 amino acids. The CDR3 protein is CASSMPAYEQYF. The DNA of the CDR3 is TGTGCCAGCAGTATGCCGGCCTACGAGCAGTACTTC.

In this sample, this clonotype turned up many times. This chain links TRBV10-3 with TRBJ2-5; D may correspond to TRBD1 or TRBD2 (5 bases each). Deletions cut 0 bases from V and 3 bases from J, with 17 bases between. Germline CDR1 and CDR2: ENHRY and SYGVKD. The CDR3 is 17 residues long. This CDR3 reads CAISESRVGAEKETQYF. The CDR3 DNA reads TGTGCCATCAGTGAGTCGAGAGTCGGGGCAGAAAAAGAGACCCAGTACTTC.

V gene TRBV19 combines with J gene TRBJ1-5; maybe TRBD1 (5 bases). The V end lost 7 bases, the J end lost 5 bases, and 15 bases lay between the germline ends. The CDR3 covers 14 residues. The germline CDR1 and CDR2 sequences are LNHDA and SQIVND (reference sequence). CDR3: CASTRGPPDQPQHF. The CDR3 bases are TGTGCCAGTACGAGGGGCCCACCTGATCAGCCCCAGCATTTT.

The V gene is TRBV10-3, the J gene TRBJ2-3; 13 bases match TRBD2. The CDR3 totals 15 residues. Trimming removed 7 bases from V and 6 bases from J; junction bases left unmatched: 7. Germline V gene lookup returns CDR1 ENHRY and CDR2 SYGVKD. The CDR3 loop reads CAIKETSGRRDTQYF. The CDR3 DNA sequence: TGTGCCATCAAGGAGACTAGCGGGAGGCGGGATACGCAGTATTTT.

The V call is TRBV20-1, the J call TRBJ1-1, with D possibly TRBD1 on 5 matching bases. Deletions cut 4 bases from V and 6 bases from J, with 12 bases between. The CDR3 consists of 12 residues. Germline V CDR1 and CDR2: DFQATT, SNEGSKA (reference sequence). The CDR3 region is CSAIPGPSEAFF. CDR3 DNA: TGCAGTGCTATCCCGGGACCCTCTGAAGCTTTCTTT.

The chain links TRBV20-1 to TRBJ2-7, with 7 bases lining up with TRBD1. Germline lookup yields CDR1 DFQATT and CDR2 SNEGSKA (reference sequence). The V gene end was trimmed by 1 base and the J gene end by 7 bases; junction bases not matched to a gene: 10. This CDR3 region has 14 residues. For the CDR3, the DNA is TGCAGTGCTAGAGGGACCGGGACAGAAGTTGAGCAGTACTTC. This codes for CSARGTGTEVEQYF.

Only one count was recorded for this clonotype. The chain recombines TRBV2 with TRBJ2-7, with 10 bases identical to TRBD1. Per the germline V gene, CDR1 is SNHLY and CDR2 is FYNNEI. CDR3 size: 14 residues. Unmatched junction bases numbered 6, after V lost 6 bases and J lost 4 bases. This chain's CDR3 is CASRGGTGVYEQYF. As DNA, the CDR3 is TGTGCCAGCAGGGGCGGGACAGGGGTGTACGAGCAGTACTTC.

Worth noting for this clonotype: This likely comes from a read error, as the CDR3 has no conserved phenylalanine or tryptophan at its end. V and J are TRBV7-6 and TRBJ1-1; no definite D call. The CDR3 extends over 12 amino acids. Germline CDR1 reads SGHVS; CDR2 reads FNYEAQ. V shed 5 bases and J shed 4 bases, with 8 bases lying between them. The CDR3 protein is CASSDTGTEAFI. CDR3 sequence (DNA): TGTGCCAGCAGCGACACCGGCACTGAAGCTTTCATT.

This chain joins TRBV20-1 and TRBJ1-6; a possible D gene is TRBD1 (6 bases). Trimming stripped 6 bases from V and 0 bases from J, with 21 bases between. CDR1 is DFQATT and CDR2 is SNEGSKA in the germline V gene (reference sequence). The CDR3 is 18 amino acids. The CDR3 DNA reads TGCAGTGCAATCTACTTACAGGGAATGAGCTCCTATAATTCACCCCTCCACTTT. Residues: CSAIYLQGMSSYNSPLHF.

This clonotype was seen only once. J is TRBJ1-2 and V is TRBV19; tentatively, D is TRBD1 (5 bases). The CDR3 runs to 15 residues. Germline CDR1 reads LNHDA; CDR2 reads SQIVND (reference sequence). Trimming took off 4 bases at V and 2 bases at J, with 14 bases between the two ends. CDR3 in amino acids: CASSTPRAGNYGYTF. In DNA form, the CDR3 reads TGTGCCAGTAGTACCCCCAGGGCAGGGAACTATGGCTACACCTTC. Supplemented by reference TRBV19 and TRBJ1-2, the full variable domain reads DGGITQSPKYLFRKEGQNVTLSCEQNLNHDAMYWYRQDPGQGLRLIYYSQIVNDFQKGDIAEGYSVSREKKESFPLTVTSAQKNPTAFYLCASSTPRAGNYGYTFGSGTRLTVV.

This clonotype appeared once. One end of the junction does not line up with germline, which may come from a read error. V usage is TRBV20-1 and J usage is TRBJ2-6; TRBD2 might be the D (6 bases). Germline V gene data show CDR1 as DFQATT and CDR2 as SNEGSKA (reference sequence). CDR3 size: 17 residues. The CDR3 bases are TGCAGTTCTAGCTCGGAGGGGAGCAACTCTGGGGCCAACGTCCTGACTTTC. Translation gives CSSSSEGSNSGANVLTF.

The chain joins TRBV20-1 to TRBJ2-7; D gene uncertain. This CDR3 has 12 residues. Germline CDR1 and CDR2: DFQATT and SNEGSKA (reference sequence). The V end was cut by 4 bases, the J end by 9 bases, with 16 bases between. The CDR3 reads CSAKESAVRQYF. In nucleotides, the CDR3 is TGCAGTGCTAAGGAGTCTGCGGTGAGGCAGTACTTC.

The J gene is TRBJ1-4, the V gene TRBV9; 12 bases line up with TRBD1. Per the germline V gene, CDR1 is SGDLS and CDR2 is YYNGEE. V lost 0 bases, J lost 6 bases, and 3 bases stayed unmatched. The CDR3 has 16 amino acids. CDR3 amino acids: CASSVDGTGGYEKLFF. In DNA, the CDR3 is TGTGCCAGCAGCGTAGACGGGACAGGGGGCTATGAAAAACTGTTTTTT.